These T cell receptor beta chains were read from a single sample in a study of blood T cell repertoires in COVID-19. Clones were sequenced by immunoSEQ multiplex PCR, and TCRdb holds only the in-frame ones, with some missing. The table records about 190,000 clones, around four fifths of them present only once. The sample consisted of peripheral blood. The receptors were sampled from a human donor in a cohort sampled during active COVID-19. The CDR3 runs from the conserved cysteine through the conserved F or W. The D gene is left open where the match is weak.

j_gene: TRBJ1-2
d_gene: TRBD1
v_gene: TRBV9
CDR3aa: CASSADRVSGYTF

j_gene: TRBJ1-3
d_gene: .
v_gene: TRBV7-2
CDR3aa: CASSLGPSSGNTIYF

j_gene: TRBJ2-3
d_gene: .
v_gene: TRBV5-4
CDR3aa: CASSFSRGSTDTQYF

j_gene: TRBJ2-2
d_gene: .
v_gene: TRBV27
CDR3aa: CASSPTNTGELFF

j_gene: TRBJ1-2
d_gene: TRBD1
v_gene: TRBV24-1
CDR3aa: CATSAGTEYGYTF

j_gene: TRBJ1-5
d_gene: TRBD1
v_gene: TRBV19
CDR3aa: CASSIRQGVAQPQHF

j_gene: TRBJ1-1
d_gene: .
v_gene: TRBV5-1
CDR3aa: CASSSRWTSLMNTEAFF

j_gene: TRBJ1-2
d_gene: TRBD1
v_gene: TRBV28
CDR3aa: CASSPTGDLGYGYTF

j_gene: TRBJ1-3
d_gene: TRBD1
v_gene: TRBV5-5
CDR3aa: CARPRQGRANTIYF

j_gene: TRBJ2-2
d_gene: .
v_gene: TRBV6-5
CDR3aa: CASRTTSTGELFF

j_gene: TRBJ2-3
d_gene: .
v_gene: TRBV9
CDR3aa: CASSPGLHTDTQYF